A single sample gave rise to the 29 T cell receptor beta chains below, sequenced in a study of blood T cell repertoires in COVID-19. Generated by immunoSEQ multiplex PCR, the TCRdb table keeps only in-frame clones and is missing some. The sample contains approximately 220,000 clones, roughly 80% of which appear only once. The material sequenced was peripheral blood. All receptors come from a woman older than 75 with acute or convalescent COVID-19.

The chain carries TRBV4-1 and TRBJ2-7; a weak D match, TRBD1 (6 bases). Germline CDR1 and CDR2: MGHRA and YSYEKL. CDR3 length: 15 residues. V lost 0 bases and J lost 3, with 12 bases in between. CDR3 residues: CASSQEQGPYYEQYF. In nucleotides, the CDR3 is TGCGCCAGCAGCCAAGAACAGGGTCCTTACTACGAGCAGTACTTC.

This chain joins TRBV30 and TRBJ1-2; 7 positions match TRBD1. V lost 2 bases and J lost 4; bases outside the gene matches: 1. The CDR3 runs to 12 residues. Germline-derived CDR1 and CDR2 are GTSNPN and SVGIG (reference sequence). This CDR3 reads CAWSRDSYGYTF. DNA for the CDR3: TGTGCCTGGAGTCGGGACAGCTATGGCTACACCTTC.

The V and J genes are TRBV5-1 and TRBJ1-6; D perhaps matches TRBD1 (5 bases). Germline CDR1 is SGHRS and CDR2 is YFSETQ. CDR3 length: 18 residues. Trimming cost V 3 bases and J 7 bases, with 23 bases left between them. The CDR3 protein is CASSSVGQIGGVNSPLHF. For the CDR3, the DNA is TGCGCCAGCAGCTCGGTCGGCCAGATCGGGGGAGTAAATTCACCCCTCCACTTT.

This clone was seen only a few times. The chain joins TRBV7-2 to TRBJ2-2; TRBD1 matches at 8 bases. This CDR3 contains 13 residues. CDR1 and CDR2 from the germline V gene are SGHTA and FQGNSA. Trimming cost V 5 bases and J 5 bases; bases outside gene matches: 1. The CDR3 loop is CASSGQGTGELFF. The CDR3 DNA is TGTGCCAGCAGCGGACAGGGAACCGGGGAGCTGTTTTTT.

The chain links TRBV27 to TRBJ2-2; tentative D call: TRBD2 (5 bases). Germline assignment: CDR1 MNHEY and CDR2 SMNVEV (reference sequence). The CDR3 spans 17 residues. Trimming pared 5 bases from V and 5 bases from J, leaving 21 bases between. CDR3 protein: CASSDREGLVSTGELFF. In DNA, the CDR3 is TGTGCCAGCAGTGATCGGGAAGGGTTGGTTAGTACCGGGGAGCTGTTTTTT.

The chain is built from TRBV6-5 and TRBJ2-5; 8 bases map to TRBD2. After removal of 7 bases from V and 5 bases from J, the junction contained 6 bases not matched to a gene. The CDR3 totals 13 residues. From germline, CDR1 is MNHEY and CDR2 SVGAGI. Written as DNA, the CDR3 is TGTGCCAGCACCCCGGGGGGGTCTGAGACCCAGTACTTC. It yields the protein CASTPGGSETQYF.

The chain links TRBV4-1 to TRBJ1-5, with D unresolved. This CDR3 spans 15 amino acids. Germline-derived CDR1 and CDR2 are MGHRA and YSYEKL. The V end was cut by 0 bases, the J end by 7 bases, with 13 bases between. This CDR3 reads CASSQDYGREQPQHF. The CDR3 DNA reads TGCGCCAGCAGCCAAGATTACGGGCGGGAACAGCCCCAGCATTTT.

The DNA of the CDR3 is TGCGCCAGCAGGCTGGAGAGTCACGAGCAGTACTTC. This codes for CASRLESHEQYF. V is TRBV5-1 and J is TRBJ2-7; D is unresolved. V lost 5 bases, J lost 5 bases, and 11 bases lay in between. CDR1 is SGHRS and CDR2 is YFSETQ in the germline V gene. The CDR3 is 12 residues long.

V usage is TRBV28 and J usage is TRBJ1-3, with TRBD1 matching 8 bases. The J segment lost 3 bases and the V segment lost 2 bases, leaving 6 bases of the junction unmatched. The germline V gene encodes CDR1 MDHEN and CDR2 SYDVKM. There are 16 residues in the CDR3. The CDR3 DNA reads TGTGCCAGCAGTTTAGTGGCAGGGGGCCTTGGAAACACCATATATTTT. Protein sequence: CASSLVAGGLGNTIYF. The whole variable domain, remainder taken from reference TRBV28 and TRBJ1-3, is DVKVTQSSRYLVKRTGEKVFLECVQDMDHENMFWYRQDPGLGLRLIYFSYDVKMKEKGDIPEGYSVSREKKERFSLILESASTNQTSMYLCASSLVAGGLGNTIYFGEGSWLTVV.

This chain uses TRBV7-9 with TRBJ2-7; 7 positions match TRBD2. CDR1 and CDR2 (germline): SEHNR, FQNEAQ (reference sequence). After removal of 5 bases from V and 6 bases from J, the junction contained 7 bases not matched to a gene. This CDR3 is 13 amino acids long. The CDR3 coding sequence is TGTGCCAGCAGCCCCAGACTAGCATCCGAGCAGTACTTC. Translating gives CASSPRLASEQYF.

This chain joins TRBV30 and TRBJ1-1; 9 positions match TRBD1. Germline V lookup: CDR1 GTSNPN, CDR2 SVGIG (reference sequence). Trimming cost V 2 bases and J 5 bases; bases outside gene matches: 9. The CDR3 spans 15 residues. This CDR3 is CAWSPGTGMGTEAFF. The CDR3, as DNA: TGTGCCTGGAGTCCCGGGACAGGGATGGGGACTGAAGCTTTCTTT.

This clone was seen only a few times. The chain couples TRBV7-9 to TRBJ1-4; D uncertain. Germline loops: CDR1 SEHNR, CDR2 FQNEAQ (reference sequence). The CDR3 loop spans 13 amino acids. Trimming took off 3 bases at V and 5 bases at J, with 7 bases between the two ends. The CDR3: CASSFSGNEKLFF. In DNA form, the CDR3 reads TGTGCCAGCAGCTTTTCGGGGAATGAAAAACTGTTTTTT.

The CDR3 loop is CASSLGGPWNQPQHF. CDR3 bases: TGTGCCAGCAGCTTGGGGGGGCCTTGGAATCAGCCCCAGCATTTT. The V gene is TRBV11-2, the J gene TRBJ1-5; maybe TRBD1 (6 bases). The V gene lost 3 bases and the J gene lost 4 bases, with 13 bases spanning the gap. The CDR3 length is 15 residues. Germline-derived CDR1 and CDR2 are SGHAT and FQNNGV.

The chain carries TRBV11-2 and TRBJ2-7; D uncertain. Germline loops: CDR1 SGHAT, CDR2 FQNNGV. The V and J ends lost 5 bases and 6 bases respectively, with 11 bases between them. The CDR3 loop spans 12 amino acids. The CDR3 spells CASSLPLSEQYF. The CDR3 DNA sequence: TGTGCCAGCAGCCTCCCTTTGAGCGAGCAGTACTTC.

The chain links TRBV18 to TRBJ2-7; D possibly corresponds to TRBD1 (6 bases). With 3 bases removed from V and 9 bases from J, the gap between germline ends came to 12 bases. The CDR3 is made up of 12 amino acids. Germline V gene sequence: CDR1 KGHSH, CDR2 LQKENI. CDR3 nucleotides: TGTGCCAGCTCACCGGACAGTCCTGGGCAGTACTTC. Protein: CASSPDSPGQYF. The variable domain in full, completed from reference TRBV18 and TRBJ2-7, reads NAGVMQNPRHLVRRRGQEARLRCSPMKGHSHVYWYRQLPEEGLKFMVYLQKENIIDESGMPKERFSAEFPKEGPSILRIQQVVRGDSAAYFCASSPDSPGQYFGPGTRLTVT.

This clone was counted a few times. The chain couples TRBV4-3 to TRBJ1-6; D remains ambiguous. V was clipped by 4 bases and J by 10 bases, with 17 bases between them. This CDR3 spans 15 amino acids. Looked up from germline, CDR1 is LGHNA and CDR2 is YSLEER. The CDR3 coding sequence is TGCGCCAGCAGCCCGCAAATAATCCAGGAATCACCCCTCCACTTT. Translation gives CASSPQIIQESPLHF.

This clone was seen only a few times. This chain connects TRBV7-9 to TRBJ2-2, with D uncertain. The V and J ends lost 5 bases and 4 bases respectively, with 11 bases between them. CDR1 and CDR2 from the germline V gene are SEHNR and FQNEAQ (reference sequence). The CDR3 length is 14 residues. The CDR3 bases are TGTGCCAGCAGCCCTCAACACATCACCGGGGAGCTGTTTTTT. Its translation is CASSPQHITGELFF.

CDR3 residues: CASSELAGESETQYF. For the CDR3, the DNA is TGTGCCAGCAGTGAATTGGCAGGGGAGTCGGAGACCCAGTACTTC. This chain uses TRBV2 with TRBJ2-5, with D perhaps TRBD1 (6 bases). The CDR3 covers 15 residues. With 2 bases removed from V and 5 bases from J, the gap between germline ends came to 15 bases. Per germline, CDR1 SNHLY and CDR2 FYNNEI.

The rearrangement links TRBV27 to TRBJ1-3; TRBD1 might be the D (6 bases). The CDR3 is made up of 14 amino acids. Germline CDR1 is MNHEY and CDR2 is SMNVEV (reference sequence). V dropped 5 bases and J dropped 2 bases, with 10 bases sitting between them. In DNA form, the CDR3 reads TGTGCCAGCAGTCCACAGGGCGCTGGAAACACCATATATTTT. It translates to CASSPQGAGNTIYF.

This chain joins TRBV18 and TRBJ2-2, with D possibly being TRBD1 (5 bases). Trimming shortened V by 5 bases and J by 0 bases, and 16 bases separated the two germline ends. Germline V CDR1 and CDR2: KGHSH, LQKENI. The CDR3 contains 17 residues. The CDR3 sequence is CASSSSDRNSNTGELFF. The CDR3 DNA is TGTGCCAGCTCATCGTCCGACAGAAACTCGAACACCGGGGAGCTGTTTTTT.

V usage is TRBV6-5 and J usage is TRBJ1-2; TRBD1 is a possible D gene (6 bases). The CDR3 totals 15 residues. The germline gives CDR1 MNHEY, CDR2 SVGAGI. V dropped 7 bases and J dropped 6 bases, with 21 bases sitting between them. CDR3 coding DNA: TGTGCCAGCACTCGGAGCCCCAGGGGAAGGGATGGCTACACCTTC. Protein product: CASTRSPRGRDGYTF.

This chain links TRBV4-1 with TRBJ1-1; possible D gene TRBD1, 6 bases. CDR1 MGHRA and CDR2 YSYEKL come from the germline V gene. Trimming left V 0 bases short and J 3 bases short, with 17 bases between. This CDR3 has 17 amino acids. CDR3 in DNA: TGCGCCAGCAGCCAAGATCTAGGGGGTCCTACGGACACTGAAGCTTTCTTT. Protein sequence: CASSQDLGGPTDTEAFF.

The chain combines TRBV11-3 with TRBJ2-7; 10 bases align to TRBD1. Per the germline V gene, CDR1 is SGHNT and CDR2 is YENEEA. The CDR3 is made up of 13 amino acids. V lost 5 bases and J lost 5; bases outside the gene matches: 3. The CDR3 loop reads CASSPTGGDEQYF. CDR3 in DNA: TGTGCCAGCAGCCCGACAGGGGGCGACGAGCAGTACTTC.

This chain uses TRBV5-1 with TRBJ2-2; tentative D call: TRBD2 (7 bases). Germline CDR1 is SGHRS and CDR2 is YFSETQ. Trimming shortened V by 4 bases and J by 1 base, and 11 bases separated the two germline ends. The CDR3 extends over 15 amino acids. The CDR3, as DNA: TGCGCCAGCAGCCCGGGGGGCGAGAACACCGGGGAGCTGTTTTTT. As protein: CASSPGGENTGELFF. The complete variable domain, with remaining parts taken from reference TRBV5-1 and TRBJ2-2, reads KAGVTQTPRYLIKTRGQQVTLSCSPISGHRSVSWYQQTPGQGLQFLFEYFSETQRNKGNFPGRFSGRQFSNSRSEMNVSTLELGDSALYLCASSPGGENTGELFFGEGSRLTVL.

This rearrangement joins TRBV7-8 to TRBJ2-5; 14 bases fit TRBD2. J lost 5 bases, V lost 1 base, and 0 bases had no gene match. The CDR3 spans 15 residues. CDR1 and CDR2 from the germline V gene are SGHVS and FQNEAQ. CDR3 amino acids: CASSLGTSGRETQYF. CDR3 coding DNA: TGTGCCAGCAGCTTAGGGACTAGCGGGAGGGAGACCCAGTACTTC.

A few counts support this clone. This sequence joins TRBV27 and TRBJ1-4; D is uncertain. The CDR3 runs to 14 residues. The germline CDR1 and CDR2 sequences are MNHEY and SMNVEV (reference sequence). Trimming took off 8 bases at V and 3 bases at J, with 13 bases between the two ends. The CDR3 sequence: CASSRWAANEKLFF. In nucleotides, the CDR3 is TGTGCCAGCTCACGCTGGGCAGCTAATGAAAAACTGTTTTTT.

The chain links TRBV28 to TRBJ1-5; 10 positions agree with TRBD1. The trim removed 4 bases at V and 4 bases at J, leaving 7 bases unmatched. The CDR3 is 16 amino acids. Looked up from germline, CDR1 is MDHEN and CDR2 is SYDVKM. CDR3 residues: CASSSYPGQGNQPQHF. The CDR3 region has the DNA TGTGCCAGCAGTTCATACCCGGGACAGGGGAATCAGCCCCAGCATTTT.

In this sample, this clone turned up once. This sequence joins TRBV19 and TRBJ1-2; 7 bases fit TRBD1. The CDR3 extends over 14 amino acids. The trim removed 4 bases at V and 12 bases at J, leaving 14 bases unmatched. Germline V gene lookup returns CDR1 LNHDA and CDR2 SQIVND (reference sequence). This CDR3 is CASSTAGQVVLNTF. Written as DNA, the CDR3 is TGTGCCAGTAGTACGGCCGGACAGGTGGTCCTTAACACCTTC.

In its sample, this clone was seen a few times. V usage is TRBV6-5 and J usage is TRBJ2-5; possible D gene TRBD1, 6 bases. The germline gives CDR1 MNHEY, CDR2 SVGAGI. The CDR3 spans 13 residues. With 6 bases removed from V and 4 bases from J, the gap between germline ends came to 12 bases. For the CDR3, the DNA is TGTGCCAGCAGCAGGGGACCCGGAGAGACCCAGTACTTC. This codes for CASSRGPGETQYF.